This entry lists 4 T cell receptor beta chains sequenced from one sample in a study of blood T cells in healthy people across ages. Alongside a J-beta primer mix, a sample-barcoded 5' primer served in a second PCR lasting roughly 6 to 11 cycles. TCRdb re-derived calls from the 5' RACE reads in MiXCR, one entry per CDR3 protein. The sample shows 800,000 to 950,000 distinct CDR3 sequences, just under 30% of them seen only once. Separately, the same data were catalogued under a study of T cells of mothers and their children.

The sample comprised blood. The receptors originated from a woman in her thirties or forties in good health.

Details on this clonotype: A clone one base away is much larger, so this may be a read error. The chain uses TRBV3-1 and TRBJ1-5, with D perhaps TRBD1 (5 bases). From germline, CDR1 is LGHDT and CDR2 YNNKEL (reference sequence). V was pared by 0 bases and J by 4 bases, with 13 bases between. CDR3 size: 16 residues. The CDR3 DNA is TGTGCCAGCAGCCAAGAATTTATGGGGCGAAATCAGCCCCAGCATTTT. Its translation is CASSQEFMGRNQPQHF.

V is TRBV24-1 and J is TRBJ1-2, with TRBD1 as a possible D gene (6 bases). From germline, CDR1 is KGHDR and CDR2 SFDVKD. The ends were cut back, 7 bases at V and 7 bases at J, with 21 bases in the middle. The CDR3 is 15 amino acids. DNA for the CDR3: TGTGCCACCAGCGGAGCGAGGACAGAGGGGATTGGCTACACCTTC. It yields the protein CATSGARTEGIGYTF.

The chain combines TRBV25-1 with TRBJ1-2; 8 positions match TRBD1. This CDR3 spans 14 amino acids. Germline V gene data show CDR1 as MGHDK and CDR2 as SYGVNS. V dropped 5 bases and J dropped 7; count of bases not matched to a gene: 9. In nucleotides, the CDR3 is TGTGCCAGCAGTCCGTCGACAGGGGTAACTGGCTACACCTTC. Residues: CASSPSTGVTGYTF.

Comments on this clonotype: A much bigger clone sits one base away, suggesting this may be a read error. The chain couples TRBV5-1 to TRBJ1-2; maybe TRBD1 (6 bases). The V end was cut by 0 bases, the J end by 8 bases, with 20 bases between. The germline CDR1 and CDR2 sequences are SGHRS and YFSETQ. This CDR3 is 16 amino acids long. In DNA, the CDR3 is TGCGCCAGCAGCTTGGCATCGATGGTCAGGGGAAACGGCTACACCTTC. As protein: CASSLASMVRGNGYTF.